There are a few counts of the clone carrying this T cell receptor (beta chain). The antigen is unknown. This sample also contains other DNA sequences that code for the same CDR3. Purity above 95% was achieved in all sorted populations. The investigators reverse transcribed all of the isolated RNA, so they sequenced expressed TCRB transcripts. Using immunoSEQ multiplex PCR, the repertoire was profiled, and TCRdb retains in-frame clones only, with some absent. The table has about 180,000 clones, less than 9.5% seen once. This specimen belongs to a study of beta chain features in type 1 diabetes. Study-level results: Patients with Type 1 diabetes showed moderately but significantly shorter TCRB CDR3s in all four CD4+ subsets. Still unanswered here is whether HLA type influences TCRB rearrangement.

This receptor was obtained from a woman between 35 and 50 years old with type 1 diabetes. Sequenced sample: central memory CD4+ T cells from blood.

CDR3 in amino acids: CASSLGTNEQFF. CDR3 coding DNA: TGTGCCAGCAGCCTAGGGACAAATGAGCAGTTCTTC. This sequence joins TRBV11-2 and TRBJ2-1; D possibly corresponds to TRBD1 (6 bases). Germline loops: CDR1 SGHAT, CDR2 FQNNGV. Trimming cost V 5 bases and J 7 bases, with 9 bases left between them. The CDR3 runs 12 residues.